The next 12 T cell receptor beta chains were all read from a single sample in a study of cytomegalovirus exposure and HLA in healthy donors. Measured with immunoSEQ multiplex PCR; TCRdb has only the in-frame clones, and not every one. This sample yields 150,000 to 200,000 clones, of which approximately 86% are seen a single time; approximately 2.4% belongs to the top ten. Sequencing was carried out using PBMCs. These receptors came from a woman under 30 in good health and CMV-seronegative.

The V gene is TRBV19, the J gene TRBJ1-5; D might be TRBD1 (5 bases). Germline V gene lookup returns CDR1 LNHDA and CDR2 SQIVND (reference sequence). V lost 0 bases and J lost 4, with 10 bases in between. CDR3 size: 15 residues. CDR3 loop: CASSIDQGTNQPQHF. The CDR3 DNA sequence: TGTGCCAGTAGTATAGATCAAGGGACTAATCAGCCCCAGCATTTT.

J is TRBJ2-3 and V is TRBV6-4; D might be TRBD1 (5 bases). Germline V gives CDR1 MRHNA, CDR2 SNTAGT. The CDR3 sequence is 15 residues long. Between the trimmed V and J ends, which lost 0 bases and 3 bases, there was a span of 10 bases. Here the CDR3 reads CASSDSQGSTDTQYF. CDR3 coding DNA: TGTGCCAGCAGTGACTCCCAGGGCTCAACAGATACGCAGTATTTT.

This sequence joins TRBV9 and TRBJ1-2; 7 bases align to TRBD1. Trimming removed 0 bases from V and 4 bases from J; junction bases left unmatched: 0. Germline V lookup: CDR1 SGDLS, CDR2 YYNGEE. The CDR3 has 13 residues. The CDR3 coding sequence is TGTGCCAGCAGCGTAGCAGGGGGCTATGGCTACACCTTC. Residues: CASSVAGGYGYTF.

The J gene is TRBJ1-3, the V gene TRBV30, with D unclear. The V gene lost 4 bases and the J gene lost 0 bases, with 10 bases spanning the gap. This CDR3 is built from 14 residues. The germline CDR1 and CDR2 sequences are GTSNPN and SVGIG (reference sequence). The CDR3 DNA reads TGTGCCTGGAAAGCAGCGCTCTCTGGAAACACCATATATTTT. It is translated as CAWKAALSGNTIYF.

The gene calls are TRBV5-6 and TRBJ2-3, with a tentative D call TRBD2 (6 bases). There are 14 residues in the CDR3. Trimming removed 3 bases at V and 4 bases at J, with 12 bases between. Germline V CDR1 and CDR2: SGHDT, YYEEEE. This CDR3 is CASSWGDGADTQYF. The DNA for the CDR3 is TGTGCCAGCAGCTGGGGGGACGGGGCAGATACGCAGTATTTT.

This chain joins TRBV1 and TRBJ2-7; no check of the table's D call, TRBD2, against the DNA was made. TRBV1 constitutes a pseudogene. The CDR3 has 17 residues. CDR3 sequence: CTSSQDRTTSRSYEQYF. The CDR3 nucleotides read TGCACCAGCAGCCAAGATCGGACGACTAGCCGATCCTACGAGCAGTACTTC.

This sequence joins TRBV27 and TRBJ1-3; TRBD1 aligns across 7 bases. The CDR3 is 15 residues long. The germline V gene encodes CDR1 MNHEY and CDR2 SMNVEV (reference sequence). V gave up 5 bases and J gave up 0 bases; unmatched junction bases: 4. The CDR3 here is CASSLTGNSGNTIYF. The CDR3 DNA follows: TGTGCCAGCAGTCTGACAGGGAACTCTGGAAACACCATATATTTT.

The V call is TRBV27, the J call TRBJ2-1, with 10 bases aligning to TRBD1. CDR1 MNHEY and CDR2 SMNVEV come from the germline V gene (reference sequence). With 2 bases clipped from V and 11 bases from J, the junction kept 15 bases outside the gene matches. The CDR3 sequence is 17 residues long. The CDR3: CASSLNAGQGSLGQQFF. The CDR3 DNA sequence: TGTGCCAGCAGTTTAAACGCGGGACAGGGGTCCTTAGGACAGCAGTTCTTC.

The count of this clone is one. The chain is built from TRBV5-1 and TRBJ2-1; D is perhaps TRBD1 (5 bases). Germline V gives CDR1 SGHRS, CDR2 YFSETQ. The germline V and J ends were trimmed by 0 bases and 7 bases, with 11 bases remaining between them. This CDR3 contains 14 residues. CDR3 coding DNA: TGCGCCAGCAGCTTGGCCAGGGCGAGGAATGAGCAGTTCTTC. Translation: CASSLARARNEQFF.

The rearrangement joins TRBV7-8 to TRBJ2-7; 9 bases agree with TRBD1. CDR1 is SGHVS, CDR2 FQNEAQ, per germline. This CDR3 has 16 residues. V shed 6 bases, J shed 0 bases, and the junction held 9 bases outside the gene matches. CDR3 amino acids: CASSYPGQGFSYEQYF. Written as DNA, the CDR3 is TGTGCCAGCAGTTATCCGGGACAGGGTTTCTCCTACGAGCAGTACTTC.

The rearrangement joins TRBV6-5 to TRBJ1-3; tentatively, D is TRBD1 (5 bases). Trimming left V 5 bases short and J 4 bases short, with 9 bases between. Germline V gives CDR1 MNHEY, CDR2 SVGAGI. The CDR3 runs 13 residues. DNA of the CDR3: TGTGCCAGCAGTACTCGACAGGGAAACACCATATATTTT. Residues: CASSTRQGNTIYF.

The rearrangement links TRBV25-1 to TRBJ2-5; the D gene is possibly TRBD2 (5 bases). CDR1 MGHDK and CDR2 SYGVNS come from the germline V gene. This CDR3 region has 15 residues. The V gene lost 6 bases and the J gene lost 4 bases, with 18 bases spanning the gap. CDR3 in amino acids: CASSQSGAAGETQYF. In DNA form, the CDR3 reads TGTGCCAGCAGCCAAAGCGGTGCGGCAGGAGAGACCCAGTACTTC.